The sequence of this TCR beta chain was determined in a study of metastatic and nonmetastatic thyroid tumors. This CDR3 comprises 13 residues. Germline V CDR1 and CDR2: DFQATT, SNEGSKA (reference sequence). Trimming took off 6 bases at V and 6 bases at J, with 15 bases between the two ends. TCRdb re-clonotyped the PCR reads through MiXCR. The sample includes approximately 25,000 clones, about 16% of them seen just once. This clone is medium-sized (0.01 to 0.1%). Every patient underwent thyroid surgery untreated. The source material was blood. This chain links TRBV20-1 with TRBJ2-1, with D maybe TRBD2 (6 bases). The sequence derives from a male donor with papillary thyroid cancer or a benign thyroid nodule (not recorded which). Some clones in this sample may be carry-over from other donors' samples. The CDR3 protein is CSAGGHNGNEQFF. CDR3 bases: TGCAGTGCCGGAGGGCATAATGGCAATGAGCAGTTCTTC.